This T cell receptor beta chain came from a study of T cell responses to AZD1222 COVID-19 vaccine (TCRdb year 2021). Background on the whole study: A total of over 230 trial participants underwent TCR sequencing, of whom approximately 200 had received two doses of AZD1222 and some 26 had received two doses of the MenACWY control vaccine. Enrollment into the trials was organized by age into subgroups of 18-55, 56-69 and 70-plus years, and those subgroups contained about 160, 30 and 59 TCR-sequenced participants, respectively.

The CDR3 regions of human TCRbeta chains were analyzed by immunosequencing. As for how the authors treated the data: Repertoire TCRs were checked for matches against a reference library of SARS-CoV-2-specific TCRs that had been generated using the MIRA antigen-specificity platform. Breadth meant the fraction of unique TCRs that were SARS-CoV-2-associated, whereas depth meant the fraction of total T cells that were SARS-CoV-2-associated. Each spike-specific TCR was assigned to its reactive spike region and to a CD4 or CD8 class using the MIRA data. Log10-transformed breadth and depth values were compared by one-way ANOVA with Sidak's multiple comparisons tests. TCRdb obtained this table from immuneACCESS and retained in-frame rearrangements with V and J assigned. These tables miss some clones; where compared with another copy, unresolved V genes account for less than half of the shortfall, and the remainder is unexplained. V, J and clone size are taken as reported in that table, and D and trimming were inferred from the DNA itself. In all, the sample holds about 59,000 clones, and roughly 89% of those were seen once. The ten largest account for 6% to 7.5% of the sample.

The time point label for this specimen denotes: about 28 days (+/-7) after the second vaccine dose. AZD1222 recipients whose second dose came at about 4 weeks and those whose second dose came at about 12 weeks were combined into one group, since spike-specific TCR depth and breadth did not differ between the two schedules. Samples from vaccinated people were obtained from the UK trials COV001 and COV002, which included a single-blind randomized controlled phase 2/3 trial of AZD1222 (ChAdOx1 nCoV-19) in healthy adults. For TCRbeta chain sequencing, PBMC samples were collected from trial participants at day 0 and at day 28 after the second dose. Cut back by 5 bases and 4 bases, the V and J ends lie 17 bases apart. For CDR1 and CDR2, the germline V gene lists SQVTM and ANQGSEA. From the cysteine through the phenylalanine, the CDR3 covers 14 amino acids. Left in the record is the CDR3 DNA by itself, 42 bases read in frame from the first base.

Overall results and qualifications from the work: Because no day 14 peak-response samples were available, repertoires were characterized only after the peak T cell response. The 56-69-year group was small, and its depth increase did not reach significance, likely because of low power. Most participants were white British and females outnumbered males, and the authors suggested that clonal diversity may have been underestimated. A significant rise in spike-specific TCR breadth and depth was observed after two AZD1222 doses relative to day 0 and relative to MenACWY recipients. Reportedly, almost half of the unique spike-specific TCRs recognized epitopes lying outside the regions that are mutated in the B.1.351 and B.1.1.7 variants. CD4 TCRs associated with the vaccine covered the entire spike protein, and the dominant responses were in regions 160-218 and 743-854. Conclusions about previously exposed vaccinees are limited because only six or seven AZD1222 recipients were SARS-CoV-2 seropositive at baseline.

In the case of this clone: Its specific antigen is unknown. Base-call qualities are not available, and no considerably larger clone is one nucleotide away.

This receptor chain uses TRBV29-1 and TRBJ1-1; perhaps TRBD1 is the D gene, with 6 bases matching. The receptor was isolated from an adult who received the AZD1222 COVID-19 vaccine. The sample here was peripheral blood, taken 28 days after the second AZD1222 dose. The nucleotide sequence is given as TGCAGCGTTCATAGGGGCGAGGGGGGCACTGAAGCTTTCTTT. This encodes CSVHRGEGGTEAFF.